This T cell receptor beta chain was sequenced in a study of shared clonotypes between healthy human individuals. The V end lost 0 bases, the J end lost 2 bases, and 11 bases lay between the germline ends. Germline V CDR1 and CDR2: SGHNT, YYREEE (reference sequence). This CDR3 region has 15 residues. Under the authors' procedure: As immunoSEQ supplied junction-only sequences (without quality scores), filtering differed. Only in-frame clones appear in the TCRdb table, and some are missing; sequencing was by immunoSEQ multiplex PCR. Clone size and the V and J calls come from that table; the DNA yielded D and trimming. The sample has under 2.5 million clones, 85% to 95% seen once. Worth noting for this clone: Antigen specificity is unknown. Additional DNA sequences in this sample encode the identical CDR3.

Study-level results: Expectations were that clonotype sharing among donors would be affected by sequencing depth.

The receptor comes from a man aged 18 to 29 in good health. Some clones in this sample may be carry-over from other donors' samples. This sequence joins TRBV5-4 and TRBJ1-2; perhaps TRBD1 as D (5 bases). Sequencing input: naive CD4+ T cells from PBMCs. The subset denotes: CD45RA+ positively selected. CDR3 loop: CASSLARQGNYGYTF. In nucleotides, the CDR3 is TGTGCCAGCAGCTTGGCGCGGCAGGGAAACTATGGCTACACCTTC.